This is a list of T cell receptor beta chains from one sample in a study of T cells after posttransplantation cyclophosphamide. The method was immunoSEQ multiplex PCR; TCRdb's version includes in-frame clones alone and lacks a portion of them. The sample yields 6,500 to 9,000 clones, without any singletons. The specimen comprised PBMCs, sampled after an allogeneic stem cell transplant with post-transplant cyclophosphamide. Receptors originate from a male patient aged 25-45 years who received an allogeneic stem cell transplant from an unrelated donor, was CMV-positive, and had acute and chronic GVHD. Some T cells may be the graft donor's. Both conserved end residues are part of each CDR3. D genes are given only for firm matches. Size tells how often a clone was seen, or its class if it is expanded.

TRBJ2-7 | many | TRBV6-5 | TRBD1 | TGTGCCAGTTCAGGGGGACCCAAACTCTACGAGCAGTACTTC | CASSGGPKLYEQYF
TRBJ1-1 | few | TRBV12-3/TRBV12-4 | . | TGTGCCAGCAGCCCCCAGGGGAGGAACACTGAAGCTTTCTTT | CASSPQGRNTEAFF
TRBJ2-1 | many | TRBV6-5 | . | TGTGCCAGCAGTTACGGGGCAGCTTACAATGAGCAGTTCTTC | CASSYGAAYNEQFF
TRBJ2-5 | many | TRBV7-7 | . | TGTGCTAGCAGCCCTGGCACAGGGTACCAAGAGACCCAGTACTTC | CASSPGTGYQETQYF
TRBJ1-4 | few | TRBV6-2/TRBV6-3 | . | TGTGCCAGCAGTCGGGGGGCAAGGGTCTCAACTAATGAAAAACTGTTTTTT | CASSRGARVSTNEKLFF
TRBJ1-3 | many | TRBV29-1 | TRBD1 | TGCAGCGTTAAACAGGGGCACTCTGGAAACACCATATATTTT | CSVKQGHSGNTIYF
TRBJ2-3 | many | TRBV15 | TRBD2 | TGTGCCACCAGCAAAGGACTAGCGGGTAGCACAGATACGCAGTATTTT | CATSKGLAGSTDTQYF
TRBJ1-2 | many | TRBV7-2 | . | TGTGCCAGCAGCTTAATACCAGGACAGCTTAACTATGGCTACACCTTC | CASSLIPGQLNYGYTF
TRBJ2-5 | many | TRBV6-2/TRBV6-3 | . | TGTGCCAGCAGTTTAGTTGGCAGGGGAGAAGAGACCCAGTACTTC | CASSLVGRGEETQYF
TRBJ1-1 | many | TRBV27 | . | TGTGCCAGCAGCTTAGGAGGGGTCACTGAAGCTTTCTTT | CASSLGGVTEAFF
TRBJ2-4 | many | TRBV7-2 | . | TGTGCCAGCAGCTTAGCGGTGGGACACGAAAACATTCAGTACTTC | CASSLAVGHENIQYF
TRBJ2-2 | many | TRBV19 | TRBD2 | TGTGCCAGTAGAGGACTAGCGGGAGGGAACACCGGGGAGCTGTTTTTT | CASRGLAGGNTGELFF
TRBJ2-1 | many | TRBV7-2 | TRBD2 | TGTGCCAGCAGCCCAAGTGGTGCTAGCGGGAGGAGGAAGGAGCAGTTCTTC | CASSPSGASGRRKEQFF
TRBJ2-2 | many | TRBV7-9 | TRBD2 | TGTGCCAGCAAATCGGGTAGCGGGAGGGCCGACGGGGAGCTGTTTTTT | CASKSGSGRADGELFF
TRBJ2-5 | many | TRBV6-2/TRBV6-3 | . | TGTGCCAGCAGTTACTCTATGGGGGCCGGAGAGACCCAGTACTTC | CASSYSMGAGETQYF
TRBJ2-6 | many | TRBV2 | TRBD2 | TGTGCCAGCAGTCGCGGGGGGGCTGGGGCCAACGTCCTGACTTTC | CASSRGGAGANVLTF
TRBJ1-2 | many | TRBV9 | TRBD1 | TGTGCCAGCAGCGTCGGACAGGGAAGGGCCCGGGGCTACACCTTC | CASSVGQGRARGYTF
TRBJ2-4 | many | TRBV19 | . | TGTGCCAGTAGTCTCCCCATCTCGAGGGCCAAAAACATTCAGTACTTC | CASSLPISRAKNIQYF
TRBJ2-3 | many | TRBV11-3 | TRBD1 | TGTGCCAGCAGCTCGGGACAGGCCACAGATACGCAGTATTTT | CASSSGQATDTQYF